These 8 T cell receptor beta chains were sequenced from one sample in a study of T cell responses to AZD1222 COVID-19 vaccine (dated by TCRdb to about 2021). Libraries were constructed by the immunoSEQ multiplex PCR assay. Drawn from immuneACCESS, this table holds only the in-frame rearrangements with V and J called that TCRdb kept. Clones are partly lost; checked studies trace under half to an unresolved V gene and leave the rest unexplained. This sample has just over 60,000 clones in its table, and over 70% of those were observed once. About 14% of the sample comes from the top ten. Taken with the paper, the label for time point translates to: baseline before first vaccination. Sequenced here: peripheral blood, sampled on day 0 of AZD1222 vaccination. Receptors were obtained from an adult in good health.

The chain links TRBV3-1 (or the pseudogene TRBV3-2) to TRBJ1-5; 8 nucleotides agree with TRBD1. Germline V gene sequence: CDR1 LGHDT, CDR2 YNNKEL (reference sequence). The CDR3 runs to 14 residues. J gave up 3 bases and V 4 bases, and 2 bases lay outside the gene matches. CDR3 nucleotide sequence: TGTGCCAGCAGCCCAGGGGGCTTCAATCAGCCCCAGCATTTT. This gives the protein CASSPGGFNQPQHF.

The chain employs TRBV13 and TRBJ2-3, with TRBD2 identical over 9 bases. V shed 1 base, J shed 2 bases, and the junction held 4 bases outside the gene matches. Per the germline V gene, CDR1 is PRHDT and CDR2 is FYEKMQ (reference sequence). The CDR3 contains 16 residues. In nucleotides, the CDR3 is TGTGCCAGCAGCTTAGAAGCGGGGGGTTCCACAGATACGCAGTATTTT. It specifies CASSLEAGGSTDTQYF.

The V gene is TRBV4-1, the J gene TRBJ1-2, with 9 bases lining up with TRBD1. CDR1 is MGHRA and CDR2 is YSYEKL in the germline V gene. CDR3 size: 16 residues. Germline trimming cut 1 base from V and 0 bases from J; bases unmatched to any gene: 3. The CDR3 is CASSQGDRETNYGYTF. CDR3 in DNA: TGCGCCAGCAGCCAAGGGGACAGGGAAACTAACTATGGCTACACCTTC.

The chain carries TRBV7-8 and TRBJ2-7; D is uncertain. The CDR3 is made up of 14 amino acids. The germline V gene encodes CDR1 SGHVS and CDR2 FQNEAQ. V dropped 5 bases and J dropped 1 base, with 12 bases sitting between them. The CDR3 coding sequence is TGTGCCAGCAGCCTAGGACGTCGATCCTACGAGCAGTACTTC. Translated, it gives CASSLGRRSYEQYF.

The J gene is TRBJ2-5, the V gene TRBV7-3; TRBD2 matches 13 bases. This CDR3 spans 16 amino acids. Trimming removed 5 bases from V and 0 bases from J; junction bases left unmatched: 3. Germline V lookup: CDR1 SGHTA, CDR2 FQGTGA. As DNA, the CDR3 is TGTGCCAGCAGCCGAACTAGCGGGGGGGACCAAGAGACCCAGTACTTC. It encodes CASSRTSGGDQETQYF.

The rearrangement links TRBV29-1 to TRBJ2-7; D might be TRBD2 (5 bases). The CDR3 has 16 amino acids. V lost 1 base and J lost 0, with 16 bases in between. The germline V gene encodes CDR1 SQVTM and CDR2 ANQGSEA. The chain's CDR3 is CSVEGLGGSSSYEQYF. CDR3 nucleotide sequence: TGCAGCGTTGAAGGTCTTGGAGGATCGAGCTCCTACGAGCAGTACTTC.

The table lists this clone with a few counts. V is TRBV19 and J is TRBJ2-7; no definite D call. The CDR3 is 13 residues long. From germline, CDR1 is LNHDA and CDR2 SQIVND (reference sequence). V was shortened by 3 bases and J by 5 bases, with 11 bases between the two germline ends. The CDR3 spells CASSILVWDEQYF. In nucleotides, the CDR3 is TGTGCCAGTAGTATTCTTGTTTGGGACGAGCAGTACTTC.

This chain joins TRBV28 and TRBJ1-5, with D maybe TRBD1 (6 bases). V dropped 3 bases and J dropped 3 bases, with 12 bases sitting between them. The CDR3 is made up of 15 amino acids. Per the germline V gene, CDR1 is MDHEN and CDR2 is SYDVKM. In nucleotides, the CDR3 is TGTGCCAGCAGTTTCACCGGGGGCCCCAATCAGCCCCAGCATTTT. It specifies CASSFTGGPNQPQHF. Full variable domain (outside the CDR3, taken from reference TRBV28 and TRBJ1-5): DVKVTQSSRYLVKRTGEKVFLECVQDMDHENMFWYRQDPGLGLRLIYFSYDVKMKEKGDIPEGYSVSREKKERFSLILESASTNQTSMYLCASSFTGGPNQPQHFGDGTRLSIL.